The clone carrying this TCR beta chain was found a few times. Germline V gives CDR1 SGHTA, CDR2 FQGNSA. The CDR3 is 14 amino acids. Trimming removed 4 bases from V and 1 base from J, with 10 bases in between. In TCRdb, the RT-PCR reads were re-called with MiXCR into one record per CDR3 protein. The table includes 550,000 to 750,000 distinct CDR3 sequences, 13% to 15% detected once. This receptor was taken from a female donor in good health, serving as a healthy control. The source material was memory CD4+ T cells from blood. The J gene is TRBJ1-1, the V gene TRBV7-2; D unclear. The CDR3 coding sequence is TGTGCCAGCAGCTCCCGTTGGGGGAACACTGAAGCTTTCTTT. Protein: CASSSRWGNTEAFF.